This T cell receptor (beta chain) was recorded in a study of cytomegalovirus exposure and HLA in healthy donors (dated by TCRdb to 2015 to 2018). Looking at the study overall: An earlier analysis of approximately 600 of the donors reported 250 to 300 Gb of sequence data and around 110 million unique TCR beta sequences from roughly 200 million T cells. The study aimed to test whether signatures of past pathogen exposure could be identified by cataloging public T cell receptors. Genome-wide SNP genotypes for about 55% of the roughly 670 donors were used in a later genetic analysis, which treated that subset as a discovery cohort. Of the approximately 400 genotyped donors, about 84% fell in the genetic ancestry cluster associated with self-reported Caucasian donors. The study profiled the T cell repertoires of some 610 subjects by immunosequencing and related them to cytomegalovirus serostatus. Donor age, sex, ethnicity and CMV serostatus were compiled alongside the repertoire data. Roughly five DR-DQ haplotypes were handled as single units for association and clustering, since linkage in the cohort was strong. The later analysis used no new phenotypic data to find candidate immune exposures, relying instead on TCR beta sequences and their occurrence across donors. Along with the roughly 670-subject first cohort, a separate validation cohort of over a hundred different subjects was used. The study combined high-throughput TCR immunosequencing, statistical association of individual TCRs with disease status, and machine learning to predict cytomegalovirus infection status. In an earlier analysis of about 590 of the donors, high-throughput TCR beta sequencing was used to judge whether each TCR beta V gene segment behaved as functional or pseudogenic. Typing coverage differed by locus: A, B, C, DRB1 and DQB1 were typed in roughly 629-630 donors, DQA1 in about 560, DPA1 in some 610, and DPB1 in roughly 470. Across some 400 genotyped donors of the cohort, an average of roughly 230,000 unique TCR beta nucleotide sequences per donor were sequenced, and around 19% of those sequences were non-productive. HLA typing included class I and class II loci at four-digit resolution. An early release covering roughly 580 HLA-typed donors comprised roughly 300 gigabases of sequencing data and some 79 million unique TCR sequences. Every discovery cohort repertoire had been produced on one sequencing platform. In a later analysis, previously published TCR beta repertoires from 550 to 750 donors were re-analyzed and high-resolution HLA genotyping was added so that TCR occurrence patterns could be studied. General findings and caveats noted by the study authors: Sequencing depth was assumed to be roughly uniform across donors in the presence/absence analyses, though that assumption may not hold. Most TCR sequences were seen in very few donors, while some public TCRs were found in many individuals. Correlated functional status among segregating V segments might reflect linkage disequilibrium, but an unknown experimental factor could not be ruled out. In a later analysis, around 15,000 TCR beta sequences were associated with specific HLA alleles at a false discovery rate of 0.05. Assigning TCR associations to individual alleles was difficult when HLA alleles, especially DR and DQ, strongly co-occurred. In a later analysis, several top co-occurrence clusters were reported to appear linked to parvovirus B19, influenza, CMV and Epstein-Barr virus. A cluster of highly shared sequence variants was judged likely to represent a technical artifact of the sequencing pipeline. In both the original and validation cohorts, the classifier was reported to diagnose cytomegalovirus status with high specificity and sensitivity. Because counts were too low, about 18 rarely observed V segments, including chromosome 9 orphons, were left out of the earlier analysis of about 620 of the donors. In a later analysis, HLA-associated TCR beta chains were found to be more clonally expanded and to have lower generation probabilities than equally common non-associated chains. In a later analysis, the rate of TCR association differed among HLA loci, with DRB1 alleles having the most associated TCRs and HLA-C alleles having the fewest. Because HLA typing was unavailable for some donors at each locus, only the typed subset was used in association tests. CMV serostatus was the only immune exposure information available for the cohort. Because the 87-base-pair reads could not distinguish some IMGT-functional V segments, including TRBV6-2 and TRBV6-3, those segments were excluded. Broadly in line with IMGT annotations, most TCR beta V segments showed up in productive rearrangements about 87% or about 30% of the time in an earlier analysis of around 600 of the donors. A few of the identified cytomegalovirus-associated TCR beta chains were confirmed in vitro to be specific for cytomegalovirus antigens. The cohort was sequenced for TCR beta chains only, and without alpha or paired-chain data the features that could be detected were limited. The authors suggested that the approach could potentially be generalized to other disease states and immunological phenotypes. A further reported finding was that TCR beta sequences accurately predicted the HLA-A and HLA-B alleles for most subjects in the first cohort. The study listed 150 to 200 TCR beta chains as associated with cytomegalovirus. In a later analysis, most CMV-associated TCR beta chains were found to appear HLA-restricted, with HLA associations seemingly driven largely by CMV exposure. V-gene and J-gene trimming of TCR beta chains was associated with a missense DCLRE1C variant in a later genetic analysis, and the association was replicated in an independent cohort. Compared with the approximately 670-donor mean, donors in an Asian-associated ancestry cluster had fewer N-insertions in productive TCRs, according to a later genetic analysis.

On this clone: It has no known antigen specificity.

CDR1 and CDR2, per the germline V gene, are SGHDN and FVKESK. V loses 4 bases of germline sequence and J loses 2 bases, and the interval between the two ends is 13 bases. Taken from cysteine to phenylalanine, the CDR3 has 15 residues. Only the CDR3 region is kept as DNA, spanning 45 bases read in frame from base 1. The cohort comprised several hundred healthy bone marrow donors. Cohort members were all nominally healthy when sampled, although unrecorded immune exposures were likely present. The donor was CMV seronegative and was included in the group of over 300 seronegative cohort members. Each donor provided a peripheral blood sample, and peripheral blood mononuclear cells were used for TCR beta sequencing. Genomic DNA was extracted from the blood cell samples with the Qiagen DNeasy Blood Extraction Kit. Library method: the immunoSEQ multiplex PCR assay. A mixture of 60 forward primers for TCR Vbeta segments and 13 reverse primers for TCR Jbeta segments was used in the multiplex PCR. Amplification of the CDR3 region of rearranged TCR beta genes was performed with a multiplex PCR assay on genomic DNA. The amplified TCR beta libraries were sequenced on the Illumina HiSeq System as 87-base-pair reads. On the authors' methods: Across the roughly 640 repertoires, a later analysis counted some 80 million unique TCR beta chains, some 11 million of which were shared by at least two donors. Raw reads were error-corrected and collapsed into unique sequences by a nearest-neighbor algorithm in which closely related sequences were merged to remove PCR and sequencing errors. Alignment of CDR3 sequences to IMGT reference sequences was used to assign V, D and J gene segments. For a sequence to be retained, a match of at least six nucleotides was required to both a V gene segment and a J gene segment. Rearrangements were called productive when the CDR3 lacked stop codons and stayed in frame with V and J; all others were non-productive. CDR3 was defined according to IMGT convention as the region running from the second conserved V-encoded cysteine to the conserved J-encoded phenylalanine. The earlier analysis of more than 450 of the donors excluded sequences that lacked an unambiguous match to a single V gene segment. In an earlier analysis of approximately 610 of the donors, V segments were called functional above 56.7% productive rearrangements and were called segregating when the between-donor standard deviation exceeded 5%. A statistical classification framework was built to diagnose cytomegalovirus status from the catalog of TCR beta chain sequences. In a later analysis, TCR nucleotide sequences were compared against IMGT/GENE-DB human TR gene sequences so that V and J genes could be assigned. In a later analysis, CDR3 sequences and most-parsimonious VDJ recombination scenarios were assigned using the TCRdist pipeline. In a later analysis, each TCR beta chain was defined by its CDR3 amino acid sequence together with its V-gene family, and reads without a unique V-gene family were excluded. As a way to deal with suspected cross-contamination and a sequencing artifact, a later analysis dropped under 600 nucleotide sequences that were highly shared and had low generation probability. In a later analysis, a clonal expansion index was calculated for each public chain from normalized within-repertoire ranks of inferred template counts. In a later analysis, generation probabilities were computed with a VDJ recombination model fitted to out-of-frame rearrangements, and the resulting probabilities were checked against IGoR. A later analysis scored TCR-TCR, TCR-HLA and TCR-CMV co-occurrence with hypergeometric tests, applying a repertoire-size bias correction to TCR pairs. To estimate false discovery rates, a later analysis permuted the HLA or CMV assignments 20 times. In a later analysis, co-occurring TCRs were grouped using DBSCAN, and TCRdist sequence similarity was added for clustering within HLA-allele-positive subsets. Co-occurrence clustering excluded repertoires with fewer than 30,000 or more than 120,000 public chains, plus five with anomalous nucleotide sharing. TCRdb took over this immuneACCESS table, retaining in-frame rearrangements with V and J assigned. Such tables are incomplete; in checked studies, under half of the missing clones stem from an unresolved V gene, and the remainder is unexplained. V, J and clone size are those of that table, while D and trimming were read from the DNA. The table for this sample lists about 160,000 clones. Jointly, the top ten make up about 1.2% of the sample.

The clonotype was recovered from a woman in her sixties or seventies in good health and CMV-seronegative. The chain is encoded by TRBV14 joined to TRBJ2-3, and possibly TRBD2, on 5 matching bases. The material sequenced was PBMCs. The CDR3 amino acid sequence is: CASSPGIHYTDTQYF. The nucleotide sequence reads TGTGCCAGCAGCCCCGGGATTCACTACACAGATACGCAGTATTTT. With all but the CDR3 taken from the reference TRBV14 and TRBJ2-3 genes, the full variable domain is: EAGVTQFPSHSVIEKGQTVTLRCDPISGHDNLYWYRRVMGKEIKFLLHFVKESKQDESGMPNNRFLAERTGGTYSTLKVQPAELEDSGVYFCASSPGIHYTDTQYFGPGTRLTVL.